The source of this TCR beta chain is a study of blood T cell repertoires in COVID-19. As for the study in general: Sample material is recorded as cDNA or gDNA derived from T cells, B-cell-depleted T cells, or PBMCs.

Per the study methods: Researchers report that nucleated cell counts were estimated from reference gene primer amplification. The assay was immunoSEQ multiplex PCR, and TCRdb's table has in-frame clones only and misses some. The V and J calls and clone size are taken from that table; D and trimming were inferred from the DNA. Here the sample spans about 110,000 clones, approximately 90% being singletons. Germline CDR1 and CDR2: SQVTM and ANQGSEA. The CDR3 covers 15 residues. J lost 0 bases, V lost 6 bases, and 8 bases had no gene match. The chain has TRBV29-1 and TRBJ1-5; 7 nucleotides line up with TRBD1. This receptor was obtained from a human donor in a cohort sampled during active COVID-19. The sequenced sample was peripheral blood. The CDR3, as DNA: TGCAGCGTCGCCCCGACAGGGAATAGCAATCAGCCCCAGCATTTT. Translation: CSVAPTGNSNQPQHF. The complete variable domain, with remaining parts taken from reference TRBV29-1 and TRBJ1-5, reads SAVISQKPSRDICQRGTSLTIQCQVDSQVTMMFWYRQQPGQSLTLIATANQGSEATYESGFVIDKFPISRPNLTFSTLTVSNMSPEDSSIYLCSVAPTGNSNQPQHFGDGTRLSIL.